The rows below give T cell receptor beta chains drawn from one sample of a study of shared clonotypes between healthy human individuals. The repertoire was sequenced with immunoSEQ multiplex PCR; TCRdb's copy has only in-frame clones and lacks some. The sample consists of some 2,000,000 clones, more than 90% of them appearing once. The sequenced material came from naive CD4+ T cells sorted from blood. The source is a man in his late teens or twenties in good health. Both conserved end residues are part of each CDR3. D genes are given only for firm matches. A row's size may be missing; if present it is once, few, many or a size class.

CASRRLMEGYTF	TGTGCCAGCCGGCGTTTAATGGAGGGCTACACCTTC	TRBV2	.	.	TRBJ1-2
CASSPLAGGQSDYYEQYF	TGTGCCAGCTCACCACTAGCGGGGGGGCAATCCGACTACTACGAGCAGTACTTC	TRBV18	TRBD2	.	TRBJ2-7
CASSPATRAGEAFF	TGTGCCAGCAGTCCCGCAACAAGGGCTGGTGAAGCTTTCTTT	TRBV28	.	.	TRBJ1-1
CASQGWSNEKLFF	TGCGCCAGCCAGGGGTGGTCTAATGAAAAACTGTTTTTT	TRBV10-2	.	.	TRBJ1-4
CATSSHGTGGYSYEQYF	TGTGCCACCAGCAGCCATGGGACAGGGGGCTATTCCTACGAGCAGTACTTC	TRBV15	TRBD1	.	TRBJ2-7
CARSRKGLAPTDTQYF	TGTGCCAGAAGCCGAAAAGGACTAGCGCCCACAGATACGCAGTATTTT	TRBV5-3	TRBD2	.	TRBJ2-3
CASSLGLREKQYF	TGTGCCAGCAGCTTAGGTCTTCGGGAGAAGCAGTACTTC	TRBV7-2	.	.	TRBJ2-7
CASSYHLTVEQFF	TGTGCCAGCAGTTACCATTTGACAGTTGAGCAGTTCTTC	TRBV6-5	.	.	TRBJ2-1
CASSPGTLARGQPQHF	TGTGCCAGCAGTCCCGGGACTCTCGCCCGGGGTCAGCCCCAGCATTTT	TRBV27	.	.	TRBJ1-5
CASSLAGGSPYEQYF	TGTGCCAGCAGCTTAGCAGGGGGCTCCCCATACGAGCAGTACTTC	TRBV11-2	TRBD1	.	TRBJ2-7
CASSLTGTGRGEKLFF	TGCGCCAGCAGCTTGACCGGGACAGGGCGGGGTGAAAAACTGTTTTTT	TRBV5-1	TRBD1	.	TRBJ1-4
CASMGQATTGELFF	TGTGCCAGCATGGGACAGGCCACAACCGGGGAGCTGTTTTTT	TRBV2	TRBD1	once	TRBJ2-2
CASRDLTGGGTEAFF	TGTGCCAGCAGGGACTTGACAGGGGGAGGAACTGAAGCTTTCTTT	TRBV6-4	TRBD1	.	TRBJ1-1
CASRAYGNQPQHF	TGTGCCAGCAGGGCGTATGGCAATCAGCCCCAGCATTTT	TRBV2	.	.	TRBJ1-5
CAWSAQANYGYTF	TGTGCCTGGAGTGCGCAGGCCAACTATGGCTACACCTTC	TRBV30	.	.	TRBJ1-2
CASSAQLGRPASFYGYTF	TGTGCCAGCAGCGCACAACTGGGACGGCCCGCTTCTTTCTATGGCTACACCTTC	TRBV7-9	.	.	TRBJ1-2
CAAHDLDGGYTF	TGTGCCGCCCACGACCTCGACGGTGGCTACACCTTC	TRBV10-3	.	.	TRBJ1-2